This entry lists 19 T cell receptor beta chains sequenced from one sample in a study of cytomegalovirus exposure and HLA in healthy donors. Researchers ran the PCR with 60 Vbeta and 13 Jbeta primers. Repertoires were generated with immunoSEQ multiplex PCR, while TCRdb's copy carries only in-frame clones and drops some. The sample lists 69,000 or so clones; 76% were seen once. Material: PBMCs. These receptors came from a man between 18 and 35 years old in good health and CMV-seronegative.

The rearrangement uses TRBV14 and TRBJ2-5, with 9 positions matching TRBD1. With 1 base clipped from V and 4 bases from J, the junction kept 1 base outside the gene matches. Germline loops: CDR1 SGHDN, CDR2 FVKESK. This CDR3 is 14 amino acids long. CDR3 sequence (DNA): TGTGCCAGCAGCCAAGGGACAGGGGTAGAGACCCAGTACTTC. It specifies CASSQGTGVETQYF.

The J gene is TRBJ1-1, the V gene TRBV7-2; 10 bases match TRBD1. The CDR3 extends over 16 amino acids. The germline V gene encodes CDR1 SGHTA and CDR2 FQGNSA. J gave up 5 bases and V 3 bases, and 9 bases lay outside the gene matches. The CDR3 loop reads CASSFQGTGVFTEAFF. The CDR3 DNA follows: TGTGCCAGCAGCTTTCAAGGGACAGGGGTTTTTACTGAAGCTTTCTTT.

This clone was found once. The chain couples TRBV5-1 to TRBJ1-1; D might be TRBD1 (5 bases). Trimming removed 0 bases at V and 7 bases at J, with 7 bases between. Germline CDR1 and CDR2: SGHRS and YFSETQ. The CDR3 consists of 12 residues. The CDR3 bases are TGCGCCAGCAGCTTGGTGGGGGGTGAAGCTTTCTTT. Amino acid sequence: CASSLVGGEAFF.

The chain is built from TRBV29-1 and TRBJ2-3; 7 bases fit TRBD1. V was clipped by 0 bases and J by 5 bases; unmatched bases: 20. The V gene's germline CDR1 is SQVTM and CDR2 ANQGSEA. The CDR3 covers 19 residues. CDR3 sequence (DNA): TGCAGCGTTGAAGATATCCAGACAAAGGGGGCGGTTGGGGAAGATACGCAGTATTTT. It is translated as CSVEDIQTKGAVGEDTQYF.

Only a few counts were recorded for this clone. V gene TRBV4-2 combines with J gene TRBJ1-6; D is possibly TRBD1 (6 bases). Germline loops: CDR1 LGHNA, CDR2 YNFKEQ. CDR3 length equals 14 residues. The V end lost 0 bases, the J end lost 11 bases, and 11 bases lay between the germline ends. CDR3 sequence: CASSQEVQGAPLHF. CDR3 DNA sequence: TGTGCCAGCAGCCAAGAAGTACAGGGAGCACCCCTCCACTTT.

This chain connects TRBV16 to TRBJ1-2; a possible D gene is TRBD1 (5 bases). Germline lookup yields CDR1 KGHSY and CDR2 FQNENV. The V end lost 2 bases, the J end lost 1 base, and 8 bases lay between the germline ends. The CDR3 runs 14 residues. The CDR3 sequence: CASSQPDSNYGYTF. CDR3 sequence (DNA): TGTGCCAGCAGCCAACCCGACAGTAACTATGGCTACACCTTC. Using reference TRBV16 and TRBJ1-2 for the parts outside the CDR3, the full variable domain is GEEVAQTPKHLVRGEGQKAKLYCAPIKGHSYVFWYQQVLKNEFKFLISFQNENVFDETGMPKERFSAKCLPNSPCSLEIQATKLEDSAVYFCASSQPDSNYGYTFGSGTRLTVV.

This chain joins TRBV5-1 and TRBJ2-5, with a tentative D call TRBD1 (6 bases). Germline V CDR1 and CDR2: SGHRS, YFSETQ. The germline V and J ends were trimmed by 4 bases and 5 bases, with 21 bases remaining between them. The CDR3 length is 16 residues. The CDR3 protein is CASSPSGQLRKETQYF. DNA of the CDR3: TGCGCCAGCAGCCCGTCAGGACAGCTTCGAAAGGAGACCCAGTACTTC. Complete variable domain (other parts from reference TRBV5-1 and TRBJ2-5): KAGVTQTPRYLIKTRGQQVTLSCSPISGHRSVSWYQQTPGQGLQFLFEYFSETQRNKGNFPGRFSGRQFSNSRSEMNVSTLELGDSALYLCASSPSGQLRKETQYFGPGTRLLVL.

The rearrangement uses TRBV11-2 and TRBJ1-6; possible D gene TRBD1, 5 bases. The CDR3 spans 15 residues. Germline V gene lookup returns CDR1 SGHAT and CDR2 FQNNGV. V lost 1 base and J lost 11, with 15 bases in between. The CDR3 nucleotides read TGTGCCAGCAGCTTAGTGTCCAGCAGGGAGGCACCCCTCCACTTT. Translation gives CASSLVSSREAPLHF.

The V call is TRBV21-1, the J call TRBJ2-6; the D call of TRBD2 is as the table states it, not checked on the DNA. TRBV21-1 corresponds to a pseudogene. This CDR3 spans 18 amino acids. This chain's CDR3 is CASSKRQGGFSGANVLTF. The CDR3 region has the DNA TGTGCCAGCAGCAAACGGCAGGGAGGTTTCTCTGGGGCCAACGTCCTGACTTTC.

This sequence joins TRBV7-8 and TRBJ2-3, with D unresolved. V was pared by 5 bases and J by 0 bases, with 3 bases between. The germline V gene encodes CDR1 SGHVS and CDR2 FQNEAQ. This CDR3 is 12 amino acids long. This chain's CDR3 is CASSPSTDTQYF. The DNA for the CDR3 is TGTGCCAGCAGCCCGAGCACAGATACGCAGTATTTT.

The chain combines TRBV6-5 with TRBJ1-3; TRBD1 matches 7 bases. CDR1 and CDR2 from the germline V gene are MNHEY and SVGAGI. The CDR3 loop spans 15 amino acids. J lost 4 bases, V lost 5 bases, and 8 bases had no gene match. For the CDR3, the DNA is TGTGCCAGCAGTCAATCTAAGGGGGCAGGAAACACCATATATTTT. Protein: CASSQSKGAGNTIYF.

This chain links TRBV7-3 with TRBJ2-2, with 10 bases matching TRBD1. V gave up 4 bases and J gave up 7 bases; unmatched junction bases: 6. CDR1 is SGHTA and CDR2 is FQGTGA in the germline V gene. This CDR3 spans 15 amino acids. The DNA of the CDR3 is TGTGCCAGCAGCTCCTCGGGACAGGGGATCGGGGAGCTGTTTTTT. It encodes CASSSSGQGIGELFF.

This chain joins TRBV29-1 and TRBJ1-1; a possible D gene is TRBD1 (5 bases). The V end lost 8 bases, the J end lost 1 base, and 17 bases lay between the germline ends. Germline CDR1 SQVTM, CDR2 ANQGSEA. There are 14 residues in the CDR3. Here the CDR3 DNA reads TGCAGCACCGCCCGCGGGGGGTCGAACACTGAAGCTTTCTTT. Its translation: CSTARGGSNTEAFF.

The chain uses TRBV27 and TRBJ1-5; 8 positions match TRBD1. This CDR3 is 14 amino acids long. Germline CDR1 and CDR2: MNHEY and SMNVEV (reference sequence). V was clipped by 4 bases and J by 3 bases; unmatched bases: 2. CDR3 in DNA: TGTGCCAGCAGTTCTCAGGGGGCCAATCAGCCCCAGCATTTT. The encoded protein is CASSSQGANQPQHF.

V is TRBV5-1 and J is TRBJ2-1; D is unclear. The germline V and J ends were trimmed by 0 bases and 7 bases, with 8 bases remaining between them. The CDR3 has 13 residues. Germline CDR1 SGHRS, CDR2 YFSETQ. CDR3 nucleotides: TGCGCCAGCAGCTTGGCGGGTGGGAATGAGCAGTTCTTC. It specifies CASSLAGGNEQFF. The full variable domain, its missing parts supplied by reference TRBV5-1 and TRBJ2-1, is KAGVTQTPRYLIKTRGQQVTLSCSPISGHRSVSWYQQTPGQGLQFLFEYFSETQRNKGNFPGRFSGRQFSNSRSEMNVSTLELGDSALYLCASSLAGGNEQFFGPGTRLTVL.

This clone was seen just once. The J gene is TRBJ1-1, the V gene TRBV19, with 8 bases identical to TRBD1. V was clipped by 10 bases and J by 2 bases; unmatched bases: 9. CDR3 length: 14 residues. Germline lookup yields CDR1 LNHDA and CDR2 SQIVND (reference sequence). In DNA, the CDR3 is TGTGCCACCCGACAGGGGACCCTAAACACTGAAGCTTTCTTT. Residues: CATRQGTLNTEAFF.

The gene calls are TRBV7-9 and TRBJ1-1; D gene uncertain. Trimming removed 5 bases from V and 4 bases from J, with 11 bases in between. The germline V gene encodes CDR1 SEHNR and CDR2 FQNEAQ (reference sequence). This CDR3 region has 13 residues. CDR3 DNA: TGTGCCAGCAGCCCATCCCGCGCCACTGAAGCTTTCTTT. Translated: CASSPSRATEAFF.

V usage is TRBV9 and J usage is TRBJ1-5; 8 bases fit TRBD1. V lost 3 bases and J lost 5; bases outside the gene matches: 4. This CDR3 spans 14 amino acids. Per germline, CDR1 SGDLS and CDR2 YYNGEE. CDR3 DNA: TGTGCCAGCAGCGCCGGACAGGGCCATCAGCCCCAGCATTTT. Its translation is CASSAGQGHQPQHF.

This clone was detected a few times. This chain joins TRBV4-1 and TRBJ2-1; perhaps TRBD1 as D (5 bases). Trimming took 0 bases from V and 4 from J, leaving 7 bases between them. Germline assignment: CDR1 MGHRA and CDR2 YSYEKL. This CDR3 contains 14 residues. The CDR3 DNA sequence: TGCGCCAGCAGCCAAGAGGACATATACAATGAGCAGTTCTTC. It specifies CASSQEDIYNEQFF.